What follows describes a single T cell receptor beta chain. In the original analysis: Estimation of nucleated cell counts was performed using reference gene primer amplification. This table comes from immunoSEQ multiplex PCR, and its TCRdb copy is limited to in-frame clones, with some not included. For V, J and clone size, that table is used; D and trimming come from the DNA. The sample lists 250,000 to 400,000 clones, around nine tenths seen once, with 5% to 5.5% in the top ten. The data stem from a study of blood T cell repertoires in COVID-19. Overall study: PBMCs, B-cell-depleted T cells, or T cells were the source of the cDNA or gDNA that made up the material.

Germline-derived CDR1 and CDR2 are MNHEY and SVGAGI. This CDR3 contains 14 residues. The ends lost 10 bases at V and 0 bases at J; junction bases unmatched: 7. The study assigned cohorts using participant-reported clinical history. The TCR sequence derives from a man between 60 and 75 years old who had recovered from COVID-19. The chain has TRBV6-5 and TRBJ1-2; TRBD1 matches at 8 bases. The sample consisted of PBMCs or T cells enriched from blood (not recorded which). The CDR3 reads CAIQDRVANYGYTF. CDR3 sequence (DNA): TGTGCCATCCAGGACAGGGTGGCTAACTATGGCTACACCTTC.